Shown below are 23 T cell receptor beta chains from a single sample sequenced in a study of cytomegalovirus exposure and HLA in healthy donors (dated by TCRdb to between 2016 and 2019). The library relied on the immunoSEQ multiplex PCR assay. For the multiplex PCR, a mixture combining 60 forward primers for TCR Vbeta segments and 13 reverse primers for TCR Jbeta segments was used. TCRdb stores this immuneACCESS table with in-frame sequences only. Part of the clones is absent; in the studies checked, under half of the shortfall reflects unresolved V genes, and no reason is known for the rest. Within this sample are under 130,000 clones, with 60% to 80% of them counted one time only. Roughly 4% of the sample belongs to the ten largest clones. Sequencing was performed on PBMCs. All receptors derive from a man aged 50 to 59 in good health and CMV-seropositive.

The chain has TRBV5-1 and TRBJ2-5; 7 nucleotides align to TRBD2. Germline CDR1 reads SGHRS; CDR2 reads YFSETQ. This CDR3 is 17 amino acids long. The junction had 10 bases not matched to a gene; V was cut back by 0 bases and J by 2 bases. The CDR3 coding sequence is TGCGCCAGCAGCTTGGGGTCGCTAGCGGAATTTCAAGAGACCCAGTACTTC. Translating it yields CASSLGSLAEFQETQYF.

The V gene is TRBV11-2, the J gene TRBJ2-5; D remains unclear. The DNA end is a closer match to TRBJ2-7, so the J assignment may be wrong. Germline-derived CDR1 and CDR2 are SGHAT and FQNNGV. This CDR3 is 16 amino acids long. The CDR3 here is CASSLSAGANSYEQYF. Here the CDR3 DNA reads TGTGCCAGCAGCTTAAGCGCTGGAGCCAACTCCTACGAGCAGTACTTC.

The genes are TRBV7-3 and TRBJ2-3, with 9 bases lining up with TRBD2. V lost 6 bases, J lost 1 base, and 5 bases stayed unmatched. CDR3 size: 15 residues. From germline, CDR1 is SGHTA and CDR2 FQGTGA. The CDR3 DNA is TGTGCCAGCAGTCTAGCGGGGTTAGGCACAGATACGCAGTATTTT. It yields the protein CASSLAGLGTDTQYF.

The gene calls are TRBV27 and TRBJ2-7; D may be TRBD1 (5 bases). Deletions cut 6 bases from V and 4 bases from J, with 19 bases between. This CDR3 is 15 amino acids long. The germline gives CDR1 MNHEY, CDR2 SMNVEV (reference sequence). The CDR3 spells CASRDYAGMRYEQYF. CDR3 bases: TGTGCCAGCAGGGATTACGCAGGGATGAGGTACGAGCAGTACTTC.

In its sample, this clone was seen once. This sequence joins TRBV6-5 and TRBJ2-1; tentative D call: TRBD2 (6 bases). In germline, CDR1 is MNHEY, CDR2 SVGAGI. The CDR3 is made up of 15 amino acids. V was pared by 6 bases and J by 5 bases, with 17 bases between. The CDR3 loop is CASRVAELIHNEQFF. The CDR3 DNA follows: TGTGCCAGCAGGGTAGCGGAGCTGATACACAATGAGCAGTTCTTC.

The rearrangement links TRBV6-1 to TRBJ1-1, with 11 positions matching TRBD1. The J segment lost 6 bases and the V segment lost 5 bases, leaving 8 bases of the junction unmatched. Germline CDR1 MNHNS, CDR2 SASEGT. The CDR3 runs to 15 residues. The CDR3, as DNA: TGTGCCAGCAGTTCCCCGGGACAGGGGGTGTCTGAAGCTTTCTTT. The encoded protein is CASSSPGQGVSEAFF.

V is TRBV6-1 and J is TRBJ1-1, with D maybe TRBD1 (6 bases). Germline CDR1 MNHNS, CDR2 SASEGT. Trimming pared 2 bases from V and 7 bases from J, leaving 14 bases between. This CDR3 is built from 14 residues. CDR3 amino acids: CASSELTDRLEAFF. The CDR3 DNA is TGTGCCAGCAGTGAACTCACCGACAGGCTTGAAGCTTTCTTT.

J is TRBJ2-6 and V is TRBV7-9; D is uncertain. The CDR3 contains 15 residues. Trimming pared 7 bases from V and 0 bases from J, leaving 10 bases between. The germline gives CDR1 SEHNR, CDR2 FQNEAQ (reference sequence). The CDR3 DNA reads TGTGCCAGCAAGGCAGGTCGCTCTGGGGCCAACGTCCTGACTTTC. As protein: CASKAGRSGANVLTF.

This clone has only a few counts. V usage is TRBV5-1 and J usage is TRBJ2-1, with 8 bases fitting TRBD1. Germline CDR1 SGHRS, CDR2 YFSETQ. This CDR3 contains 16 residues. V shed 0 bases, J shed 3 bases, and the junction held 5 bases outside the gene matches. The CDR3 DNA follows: TGCGCCAGCAGCTTGGCCCCGGGACAGGACTACAATGAGCAGTTCTTC. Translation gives CASSLAPGQDYNEQFF.

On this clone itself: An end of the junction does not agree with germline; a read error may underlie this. The chain's CDR3 is CASSPGGGKGPWDF. CDR3 DNA: TGTGCCAGCTCGCCCGGCGGTGGGAAGGGGCCATGGGATTTC. This chain joins TRBV18 and TRBJ2-7; possible D gene TRBD1, 5 bases. The CDR3 consists of 14 residues. The V gene's germline CDR1 is KGHSH and CDR2 LQKENI.

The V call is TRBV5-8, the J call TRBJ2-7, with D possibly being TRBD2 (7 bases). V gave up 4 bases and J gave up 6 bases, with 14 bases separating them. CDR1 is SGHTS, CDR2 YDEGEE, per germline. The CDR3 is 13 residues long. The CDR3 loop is CASSPWGGAEQYF. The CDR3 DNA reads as TGTGCCAGCAGCCCTTGGGGGGGGGCCGAGCAGTACTTC.

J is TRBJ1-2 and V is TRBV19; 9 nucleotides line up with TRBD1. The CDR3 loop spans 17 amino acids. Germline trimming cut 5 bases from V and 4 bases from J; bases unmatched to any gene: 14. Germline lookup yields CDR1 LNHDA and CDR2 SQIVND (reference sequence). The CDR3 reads CASSSGTGRDLAYGYTF. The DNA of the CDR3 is TGTGCCAGTAGTTCCGGGACAGGGAGGGACCTCGCCTATGGCTACACCTTC.

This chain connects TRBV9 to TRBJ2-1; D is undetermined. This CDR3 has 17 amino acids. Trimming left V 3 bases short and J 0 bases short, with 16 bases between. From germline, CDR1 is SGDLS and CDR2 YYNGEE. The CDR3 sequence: CASSALQTVTSYNEQFF. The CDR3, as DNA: TGTGCCAGCAGCGCCCTGCAAACAGTTACCTCCTACAATGAGCAGTTCTTC.

CDR3 DNA sequence: TGTGCCAGCAGACGTGGACTAGCGGGCTTCTACGAGCAGTACTTC. This encodes CASRRGLAGFYEQYF. This chain uses TRBV6-5 with TRBJ2-7; TRBD2 matches at 11 bases. The junction had 7 bases not matched to a gene; V was cut back by 6 bases and J by 3 bases. Germline V gives CDR1 MNHEY, CDR2 SVGAGI. The CDR3 totals 15 residues.

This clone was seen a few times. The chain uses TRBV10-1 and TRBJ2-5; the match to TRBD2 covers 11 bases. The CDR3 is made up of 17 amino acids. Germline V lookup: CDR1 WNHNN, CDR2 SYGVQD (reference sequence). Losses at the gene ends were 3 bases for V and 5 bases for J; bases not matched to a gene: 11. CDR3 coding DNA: TGCGCCAGCAGTGAAGGGACTAGCGGTTCTGGGGCGGAGACCCAGTACTTC. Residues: CASSEGTSGSGAETQYF.

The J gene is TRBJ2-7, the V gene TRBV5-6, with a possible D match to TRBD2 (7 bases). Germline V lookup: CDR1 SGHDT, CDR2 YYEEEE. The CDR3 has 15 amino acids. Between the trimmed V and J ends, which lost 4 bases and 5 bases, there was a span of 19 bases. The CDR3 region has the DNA TGTGCCAGCAGCGGGGGGGCAGGGACGGGCAACGAGCAGTACTTC. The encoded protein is CASSGGAGTGNEQYF.

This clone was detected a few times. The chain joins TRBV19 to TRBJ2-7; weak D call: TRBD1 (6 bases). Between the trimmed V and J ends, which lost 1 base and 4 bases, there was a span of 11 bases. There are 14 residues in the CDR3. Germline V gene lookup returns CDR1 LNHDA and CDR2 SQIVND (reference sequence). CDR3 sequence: CASSIALRGYEQYF. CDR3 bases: TGTGCCAGTAGTATAGCCCTCAGGGGATACGAGCAGTACTTC. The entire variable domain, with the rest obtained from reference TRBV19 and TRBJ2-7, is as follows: DGGITQSPKYLFRKEGQNVTLSCEQNLNHDAMYWYRQDPGQGLRLIYYSQIVNDFQKGDIAEGYSVSREKKESFPLTVTSAQKNPTAFYLCASSIALRGYEQYFGPGTRLTVT.

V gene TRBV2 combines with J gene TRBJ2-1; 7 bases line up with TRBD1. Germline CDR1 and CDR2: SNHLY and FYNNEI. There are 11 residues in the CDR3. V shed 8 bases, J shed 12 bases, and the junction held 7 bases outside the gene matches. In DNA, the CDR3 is TGTGCCAGCCCAAGGGGGCACGGGCAGTTCTTC. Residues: CASPRGHGQFF.

Written as DNA, the CDR3 is TGTGCCAGCAGTGCCGGGACTAGCGGGTCAATCTCCTACAATGAGCAGTTCTTC. Protein product: CASSAGTSGSISYNEQFF. The chain links TRBV6-1 to TRBJ2-1; 12 positions agree with TRBD2. Trimming took 4 bases from V and 0 from J; bases not matched to a gene: 7. Germline V CDR1 and CDR2: MNHNS, SASEGT. This CDR3 is 18 amino acids long.

The CDR3 loop is CASSLEGHSEAFF. DNA of the CDR3: TGCGCCAGCAGCCTAGAGGGACACTCTGAAGCTTTCTTT. The rearrangement links TRBV4-3 to TRBJ1-1; tentatively, D is TRBD1 (6 bases). Germline lookup yields CDR1 LGHNA and CDR2 YSLEER. V was clipped by 4 bases and J by 6 bases, with 12 bases between them. This CDR3 has 13 residues.

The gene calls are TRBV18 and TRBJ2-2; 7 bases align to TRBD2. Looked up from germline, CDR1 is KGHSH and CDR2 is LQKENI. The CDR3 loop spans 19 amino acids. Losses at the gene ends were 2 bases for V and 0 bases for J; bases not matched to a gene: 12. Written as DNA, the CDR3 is TGTGCCAGCTCACCAAGACTAGCTGCCACACCTCCGAACACCGGGGAGCTGTTTTTT. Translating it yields CASSPRLAATPPNTGELFF.

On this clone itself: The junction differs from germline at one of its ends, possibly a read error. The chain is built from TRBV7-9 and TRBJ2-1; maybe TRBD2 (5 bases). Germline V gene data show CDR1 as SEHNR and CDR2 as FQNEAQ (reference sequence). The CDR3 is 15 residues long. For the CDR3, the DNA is TGTTCCAGCAGCTTCACTAGATCGCCCTACAATGAGCAGTTCTTC. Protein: CSSSFTRSPYNEQFF.

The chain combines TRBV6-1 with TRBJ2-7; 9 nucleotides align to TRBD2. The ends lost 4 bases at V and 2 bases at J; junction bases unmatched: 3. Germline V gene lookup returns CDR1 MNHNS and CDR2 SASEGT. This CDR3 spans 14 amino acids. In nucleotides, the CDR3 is TGTGCCAGCAGTGGTAGCGGGAGCACCTACGAGCAGTACTTC. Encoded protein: CASSGSGSTYEQYF.